The source of this T cell receptor (beta chain) is a study of CD8 T cells in Susac syndrome (dated by TCRdb to about 2019). Context from the whole study: Repertoire sequencing was used to test whether CD8+ T cell activation and differentiation in Susac syndrome was antigen driven. CD8+ T cell repertoire clonality was compared between more than ten healthy donors, roughly 14 Susac syndrome patients and 15 multiple sclerosis patients. The paper as a whole reports these results and caveats: The study acknowledged that relatively few individuals were included in the TCR sequencing and HLA analysis.

Peripheral blood CD8+ and CD4+ T cells from healthy donors, Susac syndrome patients and multiple sclerosis patients were profiled by high-throughput TCR beta sequencing. Treatment-naive patients with stable or active relapsing-remitting disease fulfilling revised McDonald criteria were used as multiple sclerosis controls. Bulk CD8+ and CD4+ T cells were purified by magnetic negative isolation, whereas CD8+ TEMRA cells were enriched by FACS. Blood was collected in EDTA tubes and processed within 24 hours, with PBMCs isolated through density gradient centrifugation. PBMCs intended for TCR sequencing were frozen in liquid nitrogen and were later thawed in a 37 degrees C water bath. The sorted or isolated CD4+, CD8+ and CD8+ TEMRA cells had a purity of 90% or higher. V is trimmed back by 3 bases and J by 6 bases, and the junction contains 10 bases that no gene match accounts for. From its cysteine to its phenylalanine, the CDR3 spans 15 amino acids. CDR3 DNA only is kept here, 45 bases in frame from base 1. The CDR1 and CDR2 encoded by the germline V gene are SGDLS and YYNGEE.

RNA was extracted with the RNeasy kit and about 0.5 to 1 ug was reverse transcribed using random hexamers. The immunoSEQ multiplex PCR assay, covering 54 Vbeta and 13 Jbeta segments, was used to amplify TCR beta CDR3 regions. Bias from PCR amplification was corrected by using a synthetic template baseline for primer optimization and for computational correction. Per the source publication's procedure: Reads were annotated to V, D and J genes according to IMGT and were analyzed with immunoSEQ Analyzer, with only productive sequences retained. To calculate clonality, Shannon entropy was normalized by log2 of the number of productive unique sequences and then subtracted from one. Public and private clones were assessed among the 100 most prevalent clones of each patient and control. Clones were defined as Susac-specific if absent from the healthy and MS cohorts, from around 1,000 published viral clones and from other ImmuneACCESS disease sequences. TCRdb reanalyzed the raw reads on its own, using fastp at Q25 for trimming and MiXCR for clone calling, and kept in-frame beta chains. Each CDR3 protein gets just one entry, which takes the most common genes and DNA from the rows behind it. The V and J calls, along with clone size, are taken from TCRdb and not from the paper's own processing. Across this sample there are under 200,000 distinct CDR3 sequences, with 95% seen only once. Jointly, the top ten make up 0.15% to 0.2% of the sample.

Of note for this clonotype: Its antigen remains unidentified. No per-base quality is available; no much larger clone lies one base away.

The sequence is built from TRBV9 and TRBJ1-2; the central 8 bases match TRBD1. The source of this sequence is a human donor with multiple sclerosis. The specimen was CD8+ T cells from PBMCs. The CDR3 region has the sequence CASSAPDRVLDGYTF. The DNA is TGTGCCAGCAGCGCCCCGGACAGGGTACTGGATGGCTACACCTTC.